A single sample gave rise to the 22 T cell receptor beta chains below, sequenced in a study of CD8+ T cells in alopecia areata (dated by TCRdb to 2017 to 2018). Library prep was done by the immunoSEQ multiplex PCR assay. RNA was extracted from all samples and reverse transcribed into cDNA as template for TCR sequencing. TCRdb mirrors the immuneACCESS table, restricted to in-frame sequences. Some clones are absent from its copies; in checked studies, under half trace to an unresolved V gene, and the reason for the others is unknown. The sample data list around 270,000 clones, and roughly 64% of these were observed just once. More than 1.5% of the sample lies in the top ten. In the paper's terms, the time point label means: roughly 24 weeks on oral tofacitinib. In the paper's terms, the treatment or condition label means: oral pan-JAK inhibitor, 5-10 mg twice daily. The sequences come from CD4+ T cells sorted from blood, collected at week 24, from a patient treated with tofacitinib. The source of these receptors is a human donor with alopecia areata.

This chain uses TRBV28 with TRBJ1-6; 8 positions match TRBD1. Germline loops: CDR1 MDHEN, CDR2 SYDVKM. The CDR3 loop spans 15 amino acids. Trimming removed 7 bases from V and 5 bases from J; junction bases left unmatched: 7. Here the CDR3 reads CASIAGGRDNSPLHF. The CDR3 bases are TGTGCCAGCATCGCAGGGGGCCGAGATAATTCACCCCTCCACTTT.

The V call is TRBV2, the J call TRBJ2-5, with 8 bases that match TRBD1. Trimming removed 8 bases from V and 7 bases from J; junction bases left unmatched: 15. The V gene's germline CDR1 is SNHLY and CDR2 FYNNEI. This CDR3 spans 15 amino acids. The CDR3 reads CASSTPRTGRVTQYF. Here the CDR3 DNA reads TGTGCCAGCTCAACGCCGAGGACAGGGAGAGTGACCCAGTACTTC.

The chain is built from TRBV11-2 and TRBJ2-7; D is possibly TRBD1 (6 bases). Looked up from germline, CDR1 is SGHAT and CDR2 is FQNNGV. Trimming removed 4 bases at V and 2 bases at J, with 12 bases between. This CDR3 is 14 amino acids long. In DNA, the CDR3 is TGTGCCAGCAGCTCCCATGGGGGCCCCTACGAGCAGTACTTC. As protein: CASSSHGGPYEQYF. Full variable domain (missing parts from reference TRBV11-2 and TRBJ2-7): EAGVAQSPRYKIIEKRQSVAFWCNPISGHATLYWYQQILGQGPKLLIQFQNNGVVDDSQLPKDRFSAERLKGVDSTLKIQPAKLEDSAVYLCASSSHGGPYEQYFGPGTRLTVT.

The sample holds a few counts of this clone. The V call is TRBV19, the J call TRBJ1-6, with D unclear. Germline loops: CDR1 LNHDA, CDR2 SQIVND (reference sequence). The CDR3 totals 14 residues. V was cut by 3 bases and J by 9 bases, with 12 bases left in between. This CDR3 is CASSISSTSSPLHF. CDR3 DNA sequence: TGTGCCAGTAGTATCTCCTCAACTTCTTCACCCCTCCACTTT. Full variable domain (missing parts from reference TRBV19 and TRBJ1-6): DGGITQSPKYLFRKEGQNVTLSCEQNLNHDAMYWYRQDPGQGLRLIYYSQIVNDFQKGDIAEGYSVSREKKESFPLTVTSAQKNPTAFYLCASSISSTSSPLHFGNGTRLTVT.

This clone was observed a few times. V and J are TRBV20-1 and TRBJ1-2; D ambiguous. There are 11 residues in the CDR3. The germline V and J ends were trimmed by 8 bases and 6 bases, with 13 bases remaining between them. Germline V CDR1 and CDR2: DFQATT, SNEGSKA (reference sequence). The CDR3 here is CSSFLRDGYTF. The DNA for the CDR3 is TGCAGTTCCTTCCTGAGAGATGGCTACACCTTC.

This clone has a handful of counts. This chain uses TRBV2 with TRBJ1-2; the D is unclear. There are 11 residues in the CDR3. Germline assignment: CDR1 SNHLY and CDR2 FYNNEI. V shed 4 bases and J shed 8 bases, with 8 bases lying between them. The CDR3 DNA follows: TGTGCCAGCAGTGTAACAGAAGGCTACACCTTC. Translating gives CASSVTEGYTF. The full variable domain, with the rest looked up from reference TRBV2 and TRBJ1-2, is EPEVTQTPSHQVTQMGQEVILRCVPISNHLYFYWYRQILGQKVEFLVSFYNNEISEKSEIFDDQFSVERPDGSNFTLKIRSTKLEDSAMYFCASSVTEGYTFGSGTRLTVV.

The V gene is TRBV30, the J gene TRBJ1-5, with D possibly being TRBD1 (5 bases). Trimming shortened V by 2 bases and J by 0 bases, and 11 bases separated the two germline ends. Germline-derived CDR1 and CDR2 are GTSNPN and SVGIG (reference sequence). The CDR3 sequence is 15 residues long. CDR3 amino acids: CAWSIGTLSNQPQHF. CDR3 DNA sequence: TGTGCCTGGAGTATCGGGACCCTTAGCAATCAGCCCCAGCATTTT. Based on the CDR3 plus reference TRBV30 and TRBJ1-5, the full variable domain is SQTIHQWPATLVQPVGSPLSLECTVEGTSNPNLYWYRQAAGRGLQLLFYSVGIGQISSEVPQNLSASRPQDRQFILSSKKLLLSDSGFYLCAWSIGTLSNQPQHFGDGTRLSIL.

This clone turned up a few times. This chain uses TRBV27 with TRBJ2-6; 12 bases line up with TRBD1. There are 18 residues in the CDR3. V dropped 5 bases and J dropped 4; count of bases not matched to a gene: 9. Germline V lookup: CDR1 MNHEY, CDR2 SMNVEV (reference sequence). CDR3 in DNA: TGTGCCAGCAGTAGAGGGACAGGGGGCGTGGGAGGGGCCAACGTCCTGACTTTC. This gives the protein CASSRGTGGVGGANVLTF.

The chain recombines TRBV5-1 with TRBJ2-5; D might be TRBD2 (6 bases). The germline CDR1 and CDR2 sequences are SGHRS and YFSETQ. This CDR3 spans 16 amino acids. V lost 0 bases and J lost 4, with 16 bases in between. CDR3 amino acids: CASSLDGGTVVETQYF. The CDR3 DNA reads as TGCGCCAGCAGCTTGGACGGCGGGACTGTCGTAGAGACCCAGTACTTC.

As for this clone: Additional DNA sequences in this sample encode the identical CDR3. The CDR3 loop reads CASSSSGTGNTEAFF. As DNA, the CDR3 is TGCGCCAGCAGCTCCTCCGGGACAGGGAACACTGAAGCTTTCTTT. This chain uses TRBV5-1 with TRBJ1-1; 8 bases fit TRBD1. The ends lost 3 bases at V and 1 base at J; junction bases unmatched: 5. The CDR3 length is 15 residues. The germline gives CDR1 SGHRS, CDR2 YFSETQ. Looking up the rest from reference TRBV5-1 and TRBJ1-1 gives the full variable domain: KAGVTQTPRYLIKTRGQQVTLSCSPISGHRSVSWYQQTPGQGLQFLFEYFSETQRNKGNFPGRFSGRQFSNSRSEMNVSTLELGDSALYLCASSSSGTGNTEAFFGQGTRLTVV.

The chain uses TRBV13 and TRBJ2-6; D is uncertain. V was clipped by 3 bases and J by 1 base, with 1 base between them. The CDR3 loop spans 13 amino acids. Germline CDR1 and CDR2: PRHDT and FYEKMQ (reference sequence). Written as DNA, the CDR3 is TGTGCCAGCAGCTTGTCTGGGGCCAACGTCCTGACTTTC. Encoded protein: CASSLSGANVLTF.

The rearrangement uses TRBV4-1 and TRBJ1-4; no reliable D call. Trimming cost V 1 base and J 8 bases, with 11 bases left between them. The CDR3 contains 14 residues. Germline V gene data show CDR1 as MGHRA and CDR2 as YSYEKL. The DNA for the CDR3 is TGCGCCAGCAGCCAAGTGGGCCGAGAGGAAAAACTGTTTTTT. Encoded protein: CASSQVGREEKLFF.

The rearrangement joins TRBV5-1 to TRBJ2-1; 9 bases map to TRBD2. The V gene end was trimmed by 0 bases and the J gene end by 1 base; junction bases not matched to a gene: 5. This CDR3 contains 17 residues. Germline V gives CDR1 SGHRS, CDR2 YFSETQ. As DNA, the CDR3 is TGCGCCAGCAGCTTGGATCGACTAGCGGTGTCCTACAATGAGCAGTTCTTC. This codes for CASSLDRLAVSYNEQFF.

This clone was detected a few times. The chain joins TRBV29-1 to TRBJ1-1; no clear D gene. The CDR3 runs 13 residues. V was clipped by 5 bases and J by 1 base, with 11 bases between them. From germline, CDR1 is SQVTM and CDR2 ANQGSEA. CDR3 bases: TGCAGCGTTTCCGGGCCCCGGAACACTGAAGCTTTCTTT. It yields the protein CSVSGPRNTEAFF.

This clone was seen only a few times. J is TRBJ2-7 and V is TRBV29-1, with 9 bases identical to TRBD2. The CDR3 sequence is 13 residues long. Trimming removed 7 bases from V and 2 bases from J; junction bases left unmatched: 6. The V gene's germline CDR1 is SQVTM and CDR2 ANQGSEA. The CDR3 here is CSGARGGPYEQYF. CDR3 bases: TGCAGCGGGGCGCGGGGGGGCCCCTACGAGCAGTACTTC.

This rearrangement joins TRBV4-1 to TRBJ1-4, with TRBD1 matching over 8 bases. This CDR3 is built from 16 residues. Per germline, CDR1 MGHRA and CDR2 YSYEKL. J gave up 6 bases and V 2 bases, and 8 bases lay outside the gene matches. The CDR3 DNA reads as TGCGCCAGCAGCCAATCCCCGACAGGGGCCGATGAAAAACTGTTTTTT. Its translation is CASSQSPTGADEKLFF.

This clone was detected a few times. V is TRBV5-6 and J is TRBJ1-2, with D perhaps matching TRBD1 (5 bases). The germline gives CDR1 SGHDT, CDR2 YYEEEE. The CDR3 spans 13 residues. With 3 bases removed from V and 4 bases from J, the gap between germline ends came to 10 bases. The CDR3 coding sequence is TGTGCCAGCAGCTCCGGGACGCTCTATGGCTACACCTTC. It codes for CASSSGTLYGYTF.

The CDR3 protein is CAISGGQGAYEQYF. CDR3 sequence (DNA): TGTGCCATCAGTGGGGGACAGGGGGCCTACGAGCAGTACTTC. The chain combines TRBV10-3 with TRBJ2-7; 11 bases match TRBD1. In germline, CDR1 is ENHRY, CDR2 SYGVKD. The CDR3 has 14 residues. The J segment lost 2 bases and the V segment lost 4 bases, leaving 1 base of the junction unmatched.

The chain recombines TRBV4-1 with TRBJ2-7, with TRBD2 as a possible D gene (5 bases). The CDR3 is 16 amino acids. CDR1 MGHRA and CDR2 YSYEKL come from the germline V gene. V lost 4 bases, J lost 0 bases, and 16 bases lay in between. The CDR3 reads CASSPGVARSSYEQYF. The CDR3 DNA reads as TGCGCCAGCAGCCCCGGGGTGGCGAGGAGCTCCTACGAGCAGTACTTC.

This CDR3 is CSVVVERVDEQYF. CDR3 nucleotides: TGCAGCGTTGTAGTGGAGAGGGTGGACGAGCAGTACTTC. V gene TRBV29-1 combines with J gene TRBJ2-7, with a tentative D call TRBD2 (5 bases). Germline-derived CDR1 and CDR2 are SQVTM and ANQGSEA. V gave up 4 bases and J gave up 5 bases, with 15 bases separating them. The CDR3 spans 13 residues.

V is TRBV4-1 and J is TRBJ1-5; D possibly corresponds to TRBD1 (6 bases). V gave up 1 base and J gave up 9 bases, with 22 bases separating them. CDR1 and CDR2 (germline): MGHRA, YSYEKL. This CDR3 has 17 residues. The CDR3 loop reads CASSQVDMGQSRGPQHF. As DNA, the CDR3 is TGCGCCAGCAGCCAAGTAGATATGGGGCAATCCAGGGGGCCCCAGCATTTT.

The V call is TRBV9, the J call TRBJ1-6; D not certain. Between the trimmed V and J ends, which lost 0 bases and 7 bases, there was a span of 8 bases. Germline CDR1 is SGDLS and CDR2 is YYNGEE. This CDR3 spans 14 amino acids. The CDR3 is CASSVEGRNSPLHF. The DNA for the CDR3 is TGTGCCAGCAGCGTAGAGGGCAGAAATTCACCCCTCCACTTT.